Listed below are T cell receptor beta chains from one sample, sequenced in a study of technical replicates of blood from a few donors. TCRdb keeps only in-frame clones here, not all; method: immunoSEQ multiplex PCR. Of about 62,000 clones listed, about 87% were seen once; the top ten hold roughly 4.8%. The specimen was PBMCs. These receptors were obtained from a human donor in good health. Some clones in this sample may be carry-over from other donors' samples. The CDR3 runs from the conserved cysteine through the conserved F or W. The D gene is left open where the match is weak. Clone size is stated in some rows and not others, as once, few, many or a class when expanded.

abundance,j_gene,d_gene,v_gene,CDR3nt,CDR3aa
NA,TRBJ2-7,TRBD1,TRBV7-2,TGTGCCAGCAGCTCGGGACAGGGACCCTACGAGCAGTACTTC,CASSSGQGPYEQYF
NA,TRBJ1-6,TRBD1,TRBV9,TGTGCCAGCAGCGTAGAGACAGGGGAAAATTCACCCCTCCACTTT,CASSVETGENSPLHF
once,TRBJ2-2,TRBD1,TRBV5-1,TGCGCCAGCAGCAGGGGACAGGGGATAACCGGGGAGCTGTTTTTT,CASSRGQGITGELFF
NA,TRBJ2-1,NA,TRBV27,TGTGCCAGCAGTTTAACTGCCCGCTCCTACAATGAGCAGTTCTTC,CASSLTARSYNEQFF
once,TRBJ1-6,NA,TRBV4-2,TGTGCCAGCAGCCAGGGAGCGGGCTATAATTCACCCCTCCACTTT,CASSQGAGYNSPLHF
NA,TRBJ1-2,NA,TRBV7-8,TGTGCCAGCAGCCCTGACGGGGGGGGCGGCTACACCTTC,CASSPDGGGGYTF
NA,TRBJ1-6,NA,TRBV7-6,TGTGCCAGCAGCAACCGTTTACGGGGATATAATTCACCCCTCCACTTT,CASSNRLRGYNSPLHF
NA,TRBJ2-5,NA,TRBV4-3,TGCGCCAGCAGCCAAGTGCCTAGCTTGGGCGGGACCCAGTACTTC,CASSQVPSLGGTQYF
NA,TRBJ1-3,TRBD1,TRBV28,TGTGCCAGCAGGGGACAGGGAACTTACGGAAACACCATATATTTT,CASRGQGTYGNTIYF
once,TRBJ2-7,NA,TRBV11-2,TGTGCCAGCAGCTTATATTACCCCGGCTCCTACGAGCAGTACTTC,CASSLYYPGSYEQYF
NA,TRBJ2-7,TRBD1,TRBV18,TGTGCCAGCTACGCTCCCGAGACAGGGACCTACGAGCAGTACTTC,CASYAPETGTYEQYF
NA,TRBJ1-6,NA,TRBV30,TGTGCCTGGAGTTCCAGGAATTCACCCCTCCACTTT,CAWSSRNSPLHF
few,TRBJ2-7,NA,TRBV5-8,TGTGCCAGCAGCTTGGAGGGGGTCCGAGAGCAGTACTTC,CASSLEGVREQYF
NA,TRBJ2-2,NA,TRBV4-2,TGTGCCAGCAGCCATTTCAAAGACACCACCGGGGAGCTGTTTTTT,CASSHFKDTTGELFF
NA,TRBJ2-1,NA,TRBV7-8,TGTGCCAGCAGCTTACGGCCGGCGGCAGTTAACAATGAGCAGTTCTTC,CASSLRPAAVNNEQFF
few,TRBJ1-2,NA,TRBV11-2,TGTGCCAGCAGCTTAGGAGGGAGAGGCTACACCTTC,CASSLGGRGYTF
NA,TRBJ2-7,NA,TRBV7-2,TGTGCCAGCAGCTTAATGCAGGGAAGCTCCTACGAGCAGTACTTC,CASSLMQGSSYEQYF
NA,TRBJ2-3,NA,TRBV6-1,TGTGCCAGCAGTGAAAAGCGTATCTCGGTCACAGATACGCAGTATTTT,CASSEKRISVTDTQYF
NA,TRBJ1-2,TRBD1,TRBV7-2,TGTGCCAGCAGCAACGACAGGGGACGTGGCTACACCTTC,CASSNDRGRGYTF
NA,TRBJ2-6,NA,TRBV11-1,TGTGCCAGCAGCTCCGGGGGGGCCAACGTCCTGACTTTC,CASSSGGANVLTF
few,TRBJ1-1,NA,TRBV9,TGTGCCAGCAGCGTAGAGGCAGGCTTTGCTGAAGCTTTCTTT,CASSVEAGFAEAFF
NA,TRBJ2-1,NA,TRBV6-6,TGTGCCAGCAGTTACCCAATGGGGGGGCAGTTCTTC,CASSYPMGGQFF
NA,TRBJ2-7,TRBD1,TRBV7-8,TGTGCCAGCAGCTTAGGGCGGTTAGGGGGCGGATTAAGCAGCGAGCAGTACTTC,CASSLGRLGGGLSSEQYF
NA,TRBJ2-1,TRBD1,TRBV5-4,TGTGCCAGCAGCTTGGGGGGACAGGGAGGGGCTAGGGCCTACAATGAGCAGTTCTTC,CASSLGGQGGARAYNEQFF
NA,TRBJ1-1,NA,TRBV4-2,TGTGCCAGCAGCCAAGATAAGGGGACTGAAGCTTTCTTT,CASSQDKGTEAFF
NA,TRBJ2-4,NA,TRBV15,TGTGCCACCAGCAGCACGGAGTTCGGAGCCAAAAACATTCAGTACTTC,CATSSTEFGAKNIQYF
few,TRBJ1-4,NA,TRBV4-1,TGCGCCAGCAGCCATCCGGGACTGAGTAATGAAAAACTGTTTTTT,CASSHPGLSNEKLFF
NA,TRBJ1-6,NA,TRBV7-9,TGTGCCAGCAGCCTAACTCGCGGCTCCTATAATTCACCCCTCCACTTT,CASSLTRGSYNSPLHF
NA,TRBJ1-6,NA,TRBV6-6,TGTGCCAGCAGTCCTCCCCGGTCACCCCTCCACTTT,CASSPPRSPLHF
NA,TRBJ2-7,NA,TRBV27,TGTGCCAGCAGCGGCTGGAGTGCGGGGGCGTACGAGCAGTACTTC,CASSGWSAGAYEQYF
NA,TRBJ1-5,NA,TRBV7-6,TGTGCCAGCAGCTTAGATGGGGGCGGGAGGAATCAGCCCCAGCATTTT,CASSLDGGGRNQPQHF
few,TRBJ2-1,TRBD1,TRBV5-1,TGCGCCAGCAGCTCCGGGACAGGTTCCTACAATGAGCAGTTCTTC,CASSSGTGSYNEQFF
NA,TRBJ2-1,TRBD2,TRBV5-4,TGTGCCAGCAGCTTGGTGGGAGCTAGCGGGGGCAATGAGCAGTTCTTC,CASSLVGASGGNEQFF
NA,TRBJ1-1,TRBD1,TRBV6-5,TGTGCCAGCAGTTACTCGTTGGGACAGGGTTGGCCTTTCTTT,CASSYSLGQGWPFF
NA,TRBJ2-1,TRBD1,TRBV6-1,TGTGCCAGCAGAGCCGGGACAGTTTCCAATGAGCAGTTCTTC,CASRAGTVSNEQFF
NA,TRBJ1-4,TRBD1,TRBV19,TGTGCCAGTAGTGCGGACAGGGCAACTAATGAAAAACTGTTTTTT,CASSADRATNEKLFF
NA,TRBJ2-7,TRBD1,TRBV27,TGTGCCAGCACTAAAACAGGGGGCCACGAGCAGTACTTC,CASTKTGGHEQYF